This passage covers 21 T cell receptor beta chains from one sample sequenced in a study of cytomegalovirus exposure and HLA in healthy donors. Both 60 Vbeta primers and 13 Jbeta primers went into the PCR. The repertoire was sequenced with immunoSEQ multiplex PCR; TCRdb's copy has only in-frame clones and lacks some. The sample holds under 150,000 clones, about 64% seen once. Sequenced material: PBMCs. All receptors come from a woman aged 40 to 50 in good health and CMV-seronegative.

This clone was found a few times. In DNA, the CDR3 is TGTGCCAGCAGTCCCGTGGCTAGCGGGGGGACGGATACGCAGTATTTT. This translates into CASSPVASGGTDTQYF. This sequence joins TRBV2 and TRBJ2-3, with TRBD2 identical over 11 bases. The CDR3 runs to 16 residues. The V gene end was trimmed by 5 bases and the J gene end by 6 bases; junction bases not matched to a gene: 10. Germline V gives CDR1 SNHLY, CDR2 FYNNEI.

The chain recombines TRBV19 with TRBJ1-2; D might be TRBD1 (5 bases). Germline V gene data show CDR1 as LNHDA and CDR2 as SQIVND (reference sequence). Trimming shortened V by 3 bases and J by 3 bases, and 14 bases separated the two germline ends. The CDR3 length is 15 residues. CDR3 in amino acids: CASSIVQAGYYGYTF. CDR3 sequence (DNA): TGTGCCAGTAGTATCGTGCAGGCAGGGTACTATGGCTACACCTTC.

V is TRBV5-6 and J is TRBJ1-2; D perhaps matches TRBD1 (6 bases). Trimming removed 0 bases from V and 8 bases from J, with 11 bases in between. Germline assignment: CDR1 SGHDT and CDR2 YYEEEE. CDR3 size: 13 residues. The CDR3 region has the DNA TGTGCCAGCAGCTTGGCAGGGGTTGAAGGCTACACCTTC. Translated, it gives CASSLAGVEGYTF.

The chain carries TRBV5-1 and TRBJ2-5; 7 nucleotides agree with TRBD1. The CDR3 sequence is 16 residues long. CDR1 and CDR2 (germline): SGHRS, YFSETQ. With V trimmed by 0 bases and J by 0 bases, 5 bases remained unmatched. This chain's CDR3 is CASSLGPTGNQETQYF. CDR3 coding DNA: TGCGCCAGCAGCTTGGGACCGACAGGGAACCAAGAGACCCAGTACTTC.

The chain combines TRBV6-6 with TRBJ1-1, with a weak D call TRBD1 (6 bases). The CDR3 is 16 residues long. The germline V gene encodes CDR1 MNHNY and CDR2 SVGAGI (reference sequence). V lost 4 bases, J lost 0 bases, and 15 bases lay in between. The DNA for the CDR3 is TGTGCCAGCAGTTCTCCGGGACACCACATGAACACTGAAGCTTTCTTT. Translating gives CASSSPGHHMNTEAFF.

The CDR3 region has the DNA TGCGCCAGCAGCTTGGCCCTAACTAGCGGACCAGAGACCCAGTACTTC. This gives the protein CASSLALTSGPETQYF. The V call is TRBV5-1, the J call TRBJ2-5; 8 bases fit TRBD2. This CDR3 spans 16 amino acids. Germline lookup yields CDR1 SGHRS and CDR2 YFSETQ. Losses at the gene ends were 0 bases for V and 4 bases for J; bases not matched to a gene: 8.

With regard to this clone: Other DNA sequences in this sample translate to the same CDR3. This chain joins TRBV15 and TRBJ1-5, with 8 bases aligning to TRBD1. V lost 4 bases and J lost 2; bases outside the gene matches: 7. In germline, CDR1 is LNHNV, CDR2 YYDKDF (reference sequence). The CDR3 consists of 16 residues. CDR3 sequence reads: CATSTRQGTGNQPQHF. CDR3 bases: TGTGCCACCAGCACTCGACAGGGGACTGGCAATCAGCCCCAGCATTTT. Combining the CDR3 with reference TRBV15 and TRBJ1-5 gives the whole variable domain DAMVIQNPRYQVTQFGKPVTLSCSQTLNHNVMYWYQQKSSQAPKLLFHYYDKDFNNEADTPDNFQSRRPNTSFCFLDIRSPGLGDTAMYLCATSTRQGTGNQPQHFGDGTRLSIL.

The rearrangement uses TRBV5-1 and TRBJ1-1; D not resolved. The CDR3 extends over 14 amino acids. V was cut by 4 bases and J by 1 base, with 11 bases left in between. Germline values: CDR1 SGHRS, CDR2 YFSETQ. CDR3 bases: TGCGCCAGCAGCGAAATCTCCGGGAACACTGAAGCTTTCTTT. Translation gives CASSEISGNTEAFF.

This clone was detected a few times. V and J are TRBV5-1 and TRBJ1-1; D not certain. CDR3 length equals 14 residues. V lost 1 base and J 1 base, leaving 8 bases between the germline ends. Germline loops: CDR1 SGHRS, CDR2 YFSETQ. In DNA form, the CDR3 reads TGCGCCAGCAGCTTGCGTCAGGCGAACACTGAAGCTTTCTTT. As protein: CASSLRQANTEAFF.

The chain has TRBV6-5 and TRBJ2-3, with D perhaps matching TRBD2 (7 bases). V dropped 9 bases and J dropped 5 bases, with 18 bases sitting between them. The germline V gene encodes CDR1 MNHEY and CDR2 SVGAGI. The CDR3 extends over 14 amino acids. CDR3: CASFSGGHGDTQYF. The DNA of the CDR3 is TGTGCCAGTTTTTCGGGGGGCCACGGAGATACGCAGTATTTT.

The V and J genes are TRBV5-4 and TRBJ2-5, with 12 bases fitting TRBD2. Losses at the gene ends were 2 bases for V and 5 bases for J; bases not matched to a gene: 1. The CDR3 consists of 14 residues. In germline, CDR1 is SGHNT, CDR2 YYREEE (reference sequence). CDR3 coding DNA: TGTGCCAGCAGCTTCGGGACTAGCGGGGAGACCCAGTACTTC. Amino acid sequence: CASSFGTSGETQYF.

This chain uses TRBV7-9 with TRBJ1-5; 9 nucleotides match TRBD1. Looked up from germline, CDR1 is SEHNR and CDR2 is FQNEAQ (reference sequence). This CDR3 region has 15 residues. J was trimmed by 8 bases and V by 5 bases; bases with no gene match: 10. CDR3 residues: CASSPGTGPSEPQHF. The CDR3 DNA sequence: TGTGCCAGCAGCCCAGGGACAGGGCCCTCTGAGCCCCAGCATTTT. Together with reference TRBV7-9 and TRBJ1-5, the CDR3 gives the full variable domain: DTGVSQNPRHKITKRGQNVTFRCDPISEHNRLYWYRQTLGQGPEFLTYFQNEAQLEKSRLLSDRFSAERPKGSFSTLEIQRTEQGDSAMYLCASSPGTGPSEPQHFGDGTRLSIL.

The chain employs TRBV10-1 and TRBJ2-3; D unresolved. The CDR3 contains 15 residues. V was pared by 0 bases and J by 6 bases, with 13 bases between. Germline loops: CDR1 WNHNN, CDR2 SYGVQD (reference sequence). The CDR3, as DNA: TGCGCCAGCAGTGAGTCGAATCGCAGGTTTGATACGCAGTATTTT. As protein: CASSESNRRFDTQYF.

This clone was seen only once. CDR3 nucleotides: TGTGCCAGCAGTTTAATCGGAAGCGGGGGGGCCGGAGAGACCCAGTACTTC. It encodes CASSLIGSGGAGETQYF. The J gene is TRBJ2-5, the V gene TRBV28, with 10 bases that match TRBD2. Looked up from germline, CDR1 is MDHEN and CDR2 is SYDVKM. The CDR3 extends over 17 amino acids. The J segment lost 4 bases and the V segment lost 2 bases, leaving 10 bases of the junction unmatched.

The chain recombines TRBV9 with TRBJ1-2; D perhaps matches TRBD1 (5 bases). The CDR3 covers 12 residues. Germline CDR1 and CDR2: SGDLS and YYNGEE. The V end lost 3 bases, the J end lost 8 bases, and 11 bases lay between the germline ends. The CDR3 DNA is TGTGCCAGCAGCGCCTCGGGGGGAGGCTACACCTTC. It yields the protein CASSASGGGYTF.

V is TRBV10-1 and J is TRBJ2-2; tentative D call: TRBD1 (6 bases). The germline V gene has CDR1 WNHNN and CDR2 SYGVQD (reference sequence). The CDR3 has 13 amino acids. Trimming took 8 bases from V and 4 from J, leaving 11 bases between them. CDR3 nucleotide sequence: TGCGCCAGCGGGCAGGGGTTCACCGGGGAGCTGTTTTTT. Encoded protein: CASGQGFTGELFF.

In DNA, the CDR3 is TGTGCCAGCAGCTCGCCGCTCGGGACACTGCAAGAGACCCAGTACTTC. Translating it yields CASSSPLGTLQETQYF. This chain links TRBV11-2 with TRBJ2-5; D possibly corresponds to TRBD1 (6 bases). V lost 4 bases and J 2 bases, leaving 17 bases between the germline ends. CDR1 SGHAT and CDR2 FQNNGV come from the germline V gene. This CDR3 comprises 16 residues.

The chain employs TRBV4-3 and TRBJ1-6; D gene uncertain. CDR1 LGHNA and CDR2 YSLEER come from the germline V gene. The CDR3 loop spans 13 amino acids. Trimming stripped 0 bases from V and 7 bases from J, with 4 bases between. The CDR3 nucleotides read TGCGCCAGCAGCCAAGATATGAATTCACCCCTCCACTTT. It codes for CASSQDMNSPLHF.

Only a few counts were recorded for this clone. The chain is built from TRBV7-2 and TRBJ1-6; D gene uncertain. The CDR3 loop spans 15 amino acids. Germline V gene lookup returns CDR1 SGHTA and CDR2 FQGNSA. With 1 base removed from V and 1 base from J, the gap between germline ends came to 5 bases. In nucleotides, the CDR3 is TGTGCCAGCAGCTTAGACAGATCCTATAATTCACCCCTCCACTTT. Its translation: CASSLDRSYNSPLHF.

CDR3 sequence (DNA): TGTGCCACCAACCGGGGGGACAATGAGCAGTTCTTC. It specifies CATNRGDNEQFF. The rearrangement links TRBV15 to TRBJ2-1; 7 bases line up with TRBD2. Trimming at V came to 7 bases and at J to 5 bases, leaving 2 bases not matched to a gene. There are 12 residues in the CDR3. Germline CDR1 and CDR2: LNHNV and YYDKDF (reference sequence).

This sequence joins TRBV7-9 and TRBJ2-3, with D possibly matching TRBD2 (6 bases). Deletions cut 5 bases from V and 9 bases from J, with 15 bases between. CDR3 length equals 13 residues. The germline V gene encodes CDR1 SEHNR and CDR2 FQNEAQ (reference sequence). CDR3 sequence reads: CASSLPTSFTQYF. The CDR3 DNA sequence: TGTGCCAGCAGCCTACCGACTAGTTTCACGCAGTATTTT.